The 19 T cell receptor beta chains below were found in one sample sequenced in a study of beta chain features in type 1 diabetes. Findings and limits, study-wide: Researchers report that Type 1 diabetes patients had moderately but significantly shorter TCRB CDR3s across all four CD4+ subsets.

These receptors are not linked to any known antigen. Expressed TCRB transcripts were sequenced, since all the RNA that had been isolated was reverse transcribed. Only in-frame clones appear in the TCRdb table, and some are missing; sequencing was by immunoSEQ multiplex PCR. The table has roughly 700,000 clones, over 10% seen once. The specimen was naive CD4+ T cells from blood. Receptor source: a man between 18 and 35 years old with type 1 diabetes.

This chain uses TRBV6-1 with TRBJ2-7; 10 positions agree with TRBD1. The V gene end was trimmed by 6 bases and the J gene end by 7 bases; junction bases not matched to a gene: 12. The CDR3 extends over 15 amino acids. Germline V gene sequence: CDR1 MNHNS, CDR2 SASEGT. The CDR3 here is CASSRGTGATGEQYF. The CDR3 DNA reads TGTGCCAGCAGCCGGGGGACAGGGGCAACCGGGGAGCAGTACTTC.

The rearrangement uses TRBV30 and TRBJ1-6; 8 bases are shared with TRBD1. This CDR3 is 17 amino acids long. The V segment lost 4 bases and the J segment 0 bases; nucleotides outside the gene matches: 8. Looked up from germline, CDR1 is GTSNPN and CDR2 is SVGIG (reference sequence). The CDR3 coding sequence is TGTGCCTGGACCCGGGACAGGTCAAACTCCTATAATTCACCCCTCCACTTT. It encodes CAWTRDRSNSYNSPLHF.

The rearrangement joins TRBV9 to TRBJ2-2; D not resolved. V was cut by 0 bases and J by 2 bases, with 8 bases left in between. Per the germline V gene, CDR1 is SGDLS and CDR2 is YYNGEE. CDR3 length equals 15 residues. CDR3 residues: CASSVANYNTGELFF. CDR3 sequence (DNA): TGTGCCAGCAGCGTAGCGAACTACAACACCGGGGAGCTGTTTTTT.

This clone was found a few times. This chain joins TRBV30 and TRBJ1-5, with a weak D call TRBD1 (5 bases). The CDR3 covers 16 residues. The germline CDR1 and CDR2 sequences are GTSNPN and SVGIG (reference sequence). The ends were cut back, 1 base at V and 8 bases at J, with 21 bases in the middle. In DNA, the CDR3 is TGTGCCTGGAGTGCGGCGCCGGGGACGGTTAAGGAGCCCCAGCATTTT. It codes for CAWSAAPGTVKEPQHF.

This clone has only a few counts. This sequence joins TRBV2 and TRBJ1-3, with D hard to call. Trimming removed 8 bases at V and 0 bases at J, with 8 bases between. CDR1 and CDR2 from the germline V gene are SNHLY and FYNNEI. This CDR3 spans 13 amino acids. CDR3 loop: CASQVISGNTIYF. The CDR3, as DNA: TGTGCCAGCCAGGTCATCTCTGGAAACACCATATATTTT.

In DNA form, the CDR3 reads TGTGCCTGGAGTCTGGACAGTCCTGCCACCGGGGAGCTGTTTTTT. Protein: CAWSLDSPATGELFF. The V gene is TRBV30, the J gene TRBJ2-2; a possible D gene is TRBD1 (6 bases). This CDR3 comprises 15 residues. The germline CDR1 and CDR2 sequences are GTSNPN and SVGIG (reference sequence). Trimming removed 2 bases at V and 4 bases at J, with 14 bases between. Full variable domain (remainder filled in from reference TRBV30 and TRBJ2-2): SQTIHQWPATLVQPVGSPLSLECTVEGTSNPNLYWYRQAAGRGLQLLFYSVGIGQISSEVPQNLSASRPQDRQFILSSKKLLLSDSGFYLCAWSLDSPATGELFFGEGSRLTVL.

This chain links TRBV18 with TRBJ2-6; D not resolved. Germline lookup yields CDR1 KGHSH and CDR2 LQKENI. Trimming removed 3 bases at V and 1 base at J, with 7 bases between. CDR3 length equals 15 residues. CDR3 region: CASSPSASGANVLTF. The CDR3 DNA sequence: TGTGCCAGCTCACCCAGCGCTTCTGGGGCCAACGTCCTGACTTTC.

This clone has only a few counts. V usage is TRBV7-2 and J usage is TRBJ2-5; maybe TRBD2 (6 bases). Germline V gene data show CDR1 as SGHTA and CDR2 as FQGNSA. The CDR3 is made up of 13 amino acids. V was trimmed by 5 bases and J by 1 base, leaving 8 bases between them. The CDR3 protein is CASSRGSQETQYF. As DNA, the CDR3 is TGTGCCAGCAGCCGGGGGTCCCAAGAGACCCAGTACTTC.

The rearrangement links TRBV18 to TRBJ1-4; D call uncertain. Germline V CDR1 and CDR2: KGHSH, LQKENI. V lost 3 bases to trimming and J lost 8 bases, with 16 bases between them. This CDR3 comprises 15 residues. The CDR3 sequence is CASSPRPHEGEKLFF. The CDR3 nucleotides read TGTGCCAGCTCACCTCGACCCCACGAAGGGGAAAAACTGTTTTTT.

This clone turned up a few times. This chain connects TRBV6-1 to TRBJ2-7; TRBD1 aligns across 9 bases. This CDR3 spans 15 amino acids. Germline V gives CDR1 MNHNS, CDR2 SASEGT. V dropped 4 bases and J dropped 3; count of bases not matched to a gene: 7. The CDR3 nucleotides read TGTGCCAGCAGTGCCACACCGGGACAGGGCTACGAGCAGTACTTC. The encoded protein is CASSATPGQGYEQYF.

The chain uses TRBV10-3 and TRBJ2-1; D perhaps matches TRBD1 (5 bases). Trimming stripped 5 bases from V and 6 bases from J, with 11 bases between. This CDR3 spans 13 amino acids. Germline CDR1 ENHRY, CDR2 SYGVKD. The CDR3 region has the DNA TGTGCCATCAGTCCACAGGAACCCAATGAGCAGTTCTTC. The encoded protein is CAISPQEPNEQFF.

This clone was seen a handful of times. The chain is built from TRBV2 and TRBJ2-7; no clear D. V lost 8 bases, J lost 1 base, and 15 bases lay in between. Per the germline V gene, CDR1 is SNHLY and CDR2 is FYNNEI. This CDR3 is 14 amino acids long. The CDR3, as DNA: TGTGCCAGCCACGCTCAGGTTCTGTCCTACGAGCAGTACTTC. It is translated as CASHAQVLSYEQYF.

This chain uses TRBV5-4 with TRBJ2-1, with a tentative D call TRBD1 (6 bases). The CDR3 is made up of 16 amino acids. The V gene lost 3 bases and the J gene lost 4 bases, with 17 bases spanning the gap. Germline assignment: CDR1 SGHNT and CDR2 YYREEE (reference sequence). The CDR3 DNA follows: TGTGCCAGCAGCTCCACGGGCCAGGGGAATTACAATGAGCAGTTCTTC. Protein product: CASSSTGQGNYNEQFF.

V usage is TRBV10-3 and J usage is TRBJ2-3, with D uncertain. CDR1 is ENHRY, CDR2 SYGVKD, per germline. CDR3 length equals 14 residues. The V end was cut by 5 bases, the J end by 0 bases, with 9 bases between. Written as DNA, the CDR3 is TGTGCCATCAGTTGGACGGCTAGCACAGATACGCAGTATTTT. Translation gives CAISWTASTDTQYF.

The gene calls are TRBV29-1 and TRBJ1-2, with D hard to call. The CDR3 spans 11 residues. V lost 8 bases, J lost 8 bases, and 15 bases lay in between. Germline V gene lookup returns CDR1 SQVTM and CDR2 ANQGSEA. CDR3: CSTSGGWGYTF. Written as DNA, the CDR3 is TGCAGCACGAGTGGAGGGTGGGGCTACACCTTC.

In DNA form, the CDR3 reads TGCGCCAGCAGTCATCACAGGGGCGGAAACACCGGGGAGCTGTTTTTT. Translated: CASSHHRGGNTGELFF. The chain carries TRBV23-1 and TRBJ2-2; 7 nucleotides line up with TRBD1. TRBV23-1 is annotated as an ORF whose role is uncertain. The CDR3 consists of 16 residues. Losses at the gene ends were 3 bases for V and 2 bases for J; bases not matched to a gene: 6.

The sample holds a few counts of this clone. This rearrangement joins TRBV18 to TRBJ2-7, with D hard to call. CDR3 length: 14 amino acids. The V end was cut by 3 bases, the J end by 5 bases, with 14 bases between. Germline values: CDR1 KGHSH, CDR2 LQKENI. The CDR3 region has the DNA TGTGCCAGCTCACCGCAATCCCTATCCGACGAGCAGTACTTC. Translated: CASSPQSLSDEQYF. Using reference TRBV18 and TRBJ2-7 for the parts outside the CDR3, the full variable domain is NAGVMQNPRHLVRRRGQEARLRCSPMKGHSHVYWYRQLPEEGLKFMVYLQKENIIDESGMPKERFSAEFPKEGPSILRIQQVVRGDSAAYFCASSPQSLSDEQYFGPGTRLTVT.

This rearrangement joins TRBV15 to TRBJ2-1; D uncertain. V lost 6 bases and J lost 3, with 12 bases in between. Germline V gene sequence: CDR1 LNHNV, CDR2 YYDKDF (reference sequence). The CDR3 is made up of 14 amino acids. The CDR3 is CATSGIAFYNEQFF. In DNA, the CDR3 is TGTGCCACCAGTGGCATCGCCTTCTACAATGAGCAGTTCTTC.

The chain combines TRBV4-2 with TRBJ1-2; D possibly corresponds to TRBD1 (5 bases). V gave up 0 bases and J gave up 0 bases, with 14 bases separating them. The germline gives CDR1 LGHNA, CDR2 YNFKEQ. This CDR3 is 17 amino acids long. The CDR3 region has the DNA TGTGCCAGCAGCCAAGAGGGGCAGGAGGGAGCTAACTATGGCTACACCTTC. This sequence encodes CASSQEGQEGANYGYTF.